This note documents a single TCR beta chain sequence. Antigen specificity is unknown. The CDR3 extends over 14 amino acids. Per the germline V gene, CDR1 is SGHRS and CDR2 is YFSETQ. V lost 0 bases and J 5 bases, leaving 12 bases between the germline ends. These data originate in a study of CD4+ T cells in melanoma. Study conclusions and caveats: A reported correlation linked neoantigen-specific CD4+ T cells to CD8+, macrophage and B cell function. Neoantigen-specific CD4+ T cells in melanoma reportedly had diverse differentiation states.

Sequenced by immunoSEQ multiplex PCR; TCRdb stores in-frame clones only, minus some. This sample has fewer than 150,000 clones, with around 90% found just once. The TCR comes from a human donor with melanoma. V usage is TRBV5-1 and J usage is TRBJ2-7; D is ambiguous. Here the CDR3 DNA reads TGCGCCAGCAGCTTGGCCCAAACCGGTGACGAGCAGTACTTC. Translating it yields CASSLAQTGDEQYF.